This T cell receptor beta chain was observed in a study of blood T cell repertoires in COVID-19 (dated by TCRdb to about 2020). About the study as a whole: Collaborator samples came from the United States, Italy and Spain and covered acute and convalescent phases of COVID-19. The prospective study material was composed of cDNA or gDNA derived from T cells, B-cell-depleted T cells, or PBMCs. The dataset comprised deeply sampled blood TCRbeta repertoires from subjects exposed to, actively infected with, or recovered from COVID-19. The repertoires were released in a freely available public database meant as a resource for research on the immune response to SARS-CoV-2. Samples came from the ongoing ImmuneRACE study (first 160 participants) plus 1,254 subjects from 6 global collaborators. Sample metadata almost always included a de-identified subject ID, COVID-19 status, age in years and sex. HLA class I and class II types, where available, came from metadata supplied by the sample provider rather than from assay-based typing. Summary of the overall study and its limitations: The quantity of clinical and demographic metadata differed by source and by participant and was supplied without curation.

One collaborating source in Seattle enrolled patients while the patients were actively infected and followed the patients over time throughout the course of disease. Whole blood was collected in K2EDTA tubes by collaborating institutions according to the institutions' own protocols. For TCRbeta analysis, collaborator samples were shipped as frozen whole blood, as isolated PBMCs, or as DNA extracted from either sample type. With respect to this clone: The target of this receptor is not known. No per-base quality is available; no much larger clone lies one base away.

Measured from the cysteine to the phenylalanine, the CDR3 is 15 residues long. Only the CDR3 DNA stays, 45 bases, in frame from base 1. For CDR1 and CDR2, the germline V gene (reference sequence) lists MNHEY and SMNVEV. The trim is 6 bases for V and 1 base for J, with a gap of 16 bases between the germline ends. TCRbeta CDR3 regions were amplified from genomic DNA using the immunoSEQ Assay, a bias-controlled multiplex PCR. Processing in the source paper ran as follows. Nucleated cell counts per sample were estimated from amplification of reference gene primers within the assay. To quantify the absolute abundance of each unique TCRbeta CDR3 rearrangement, sequence reads were collapsed and filtered. Productive Simpson clonality was computed per sample as the square root of Simpson's diversity index over productive rearrangements. The clones in this table, taken by TCRdb from immuneACCESS, are in-frame only. Not every clone is retained; where verified, under half of the shortfall comes from an unresolved V gene, and the cause of the rest is unknown. The DNA gave D and trimming, while V, J and clone size come from that table. Within this sample are about 99,000 clones, with roughly 76% of them counted one time only. Under 5.5% of the sample is held by the ten biggest clonotypes.

The V and J segments used are TRBV27 and TRBJ2-7; the best D guess is TRBD2, with 6 bases matching. This receptor was taken from a man older than 75 with COVID-19, enrolled during active disease. Source material: peripheral blood. The CDR3 corresponds to CASSPFGSGSYEQYF. The DNA is as follows: TGTGCCAGCAGCCCCTTTGGTAGCGGTTCCTACGAGCAGTACTTC.